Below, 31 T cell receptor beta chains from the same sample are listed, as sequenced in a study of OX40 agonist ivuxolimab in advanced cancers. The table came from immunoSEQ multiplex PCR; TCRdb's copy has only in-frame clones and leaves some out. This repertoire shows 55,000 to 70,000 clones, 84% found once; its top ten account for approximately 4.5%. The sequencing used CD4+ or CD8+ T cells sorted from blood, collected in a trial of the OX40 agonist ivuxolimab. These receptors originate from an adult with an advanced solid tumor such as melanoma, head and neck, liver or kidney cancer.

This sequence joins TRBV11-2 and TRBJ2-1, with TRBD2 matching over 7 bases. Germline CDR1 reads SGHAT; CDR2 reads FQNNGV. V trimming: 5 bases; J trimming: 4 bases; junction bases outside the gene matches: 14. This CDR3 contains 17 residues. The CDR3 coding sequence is TGTGCCAGCAGCCCGCACGCTAGCGGTGGGGGTTACAATGAGCAGTTCTTC. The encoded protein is CASSPHASGGGYNEQFF.

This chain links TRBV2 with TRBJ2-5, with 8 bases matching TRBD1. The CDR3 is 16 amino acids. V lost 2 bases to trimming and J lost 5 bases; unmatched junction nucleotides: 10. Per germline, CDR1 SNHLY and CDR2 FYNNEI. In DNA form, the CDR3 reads TGTGCCAGCAGTGAATCGACAGGGGATGTGAGGGAGACCCAGTACTTC. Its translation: CASSESTGDVRETQYF.

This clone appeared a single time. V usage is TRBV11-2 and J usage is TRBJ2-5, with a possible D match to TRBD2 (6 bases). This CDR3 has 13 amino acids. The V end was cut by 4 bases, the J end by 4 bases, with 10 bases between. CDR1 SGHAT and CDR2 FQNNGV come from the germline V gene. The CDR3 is CASSSREAETQYF. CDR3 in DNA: TGTGCCAGCAGCTCTAGGGAGGCAGAGACCCAGTACTTC.

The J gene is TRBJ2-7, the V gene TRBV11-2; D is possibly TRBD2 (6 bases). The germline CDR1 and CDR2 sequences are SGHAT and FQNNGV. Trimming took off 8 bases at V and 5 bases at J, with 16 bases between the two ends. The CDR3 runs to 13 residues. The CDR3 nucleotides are TGTGCCAGCGAACCTCTGGAGGGCGACGAGCAGTACTTC. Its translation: CASEPLEGDEQYF.

CDR3 loop: CASSDGINQPQHF. Here the CDR3 DNA reads TGTGCCAGCAGTGATGGCATTAATCAGCCCCAGCATTTT. The V gene is TRBV2, the J gene TRBJ1-5; D unresolved. Trimming took 3 bases from V and 4 from J, leaving 7 bases between them. Germline lookup yields CDR1 SNHLY and CDR2 FYNNEI. This CDR3 spans 13 amino acids.

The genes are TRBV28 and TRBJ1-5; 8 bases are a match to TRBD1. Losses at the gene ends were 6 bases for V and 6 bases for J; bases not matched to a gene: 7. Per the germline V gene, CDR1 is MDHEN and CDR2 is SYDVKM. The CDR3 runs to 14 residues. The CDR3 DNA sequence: TGTGCCAGCAGCCCAGGGGGCCCGGGTCAGCCCCAGCATTTT. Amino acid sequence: CASSPGGPGQPQHF.

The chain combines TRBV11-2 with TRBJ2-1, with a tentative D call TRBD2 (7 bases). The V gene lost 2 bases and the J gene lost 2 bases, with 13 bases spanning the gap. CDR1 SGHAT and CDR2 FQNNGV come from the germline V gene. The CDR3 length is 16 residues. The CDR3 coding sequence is TGTGCCAGCAGCTTAACGGGGGGCCCTACCTACAATGAGCAGTTCTTC. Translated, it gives CASSLTGGPTYNEQFF.

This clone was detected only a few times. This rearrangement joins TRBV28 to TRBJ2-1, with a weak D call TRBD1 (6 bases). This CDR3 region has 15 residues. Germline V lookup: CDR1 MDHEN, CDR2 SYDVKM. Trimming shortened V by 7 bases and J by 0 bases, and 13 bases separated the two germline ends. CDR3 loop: CASTLDRSSYNEQFF. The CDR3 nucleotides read TGTGCCAGCACCCTCGACAGGAGCTCCTACAATGAGCAGTTCTTC.

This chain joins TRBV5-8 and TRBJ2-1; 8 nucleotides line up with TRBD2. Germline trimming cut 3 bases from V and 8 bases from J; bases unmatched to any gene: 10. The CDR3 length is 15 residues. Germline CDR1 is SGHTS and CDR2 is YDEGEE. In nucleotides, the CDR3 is TGTGCCAGCAGCTCGGGACTAGGGGGACTCTATGAGCAGTTCTTC. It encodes CASSSGLGGLYEQFF.

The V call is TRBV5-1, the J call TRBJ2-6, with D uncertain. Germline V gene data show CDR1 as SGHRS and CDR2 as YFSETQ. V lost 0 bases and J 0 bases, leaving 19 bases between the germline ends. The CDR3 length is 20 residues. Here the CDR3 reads CASSLDGILGLVSGANVLTF. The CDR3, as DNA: TGCGCCAGCAGCTTGGATGGCATCCTAGGTTTGGTCTCTGGGGCCAACGTCCTGACTTTC.

DNA for the CDR3: TGTGCCAGCAGCCGGGAGTTGTTCAATCAGCCCCAGCATTTT. Its protein product is CASSRELFNQPQHF. J is TRBJ1-5 and V is TRBV5-5; no definite D call. Germline CDR1 SGHKS, CDR2 YYEKEE (reference sequence). The CDR3 extends over 14 amino acids. Trimming took 4 bases from V and 3 from J, leaving 11 bases between them.

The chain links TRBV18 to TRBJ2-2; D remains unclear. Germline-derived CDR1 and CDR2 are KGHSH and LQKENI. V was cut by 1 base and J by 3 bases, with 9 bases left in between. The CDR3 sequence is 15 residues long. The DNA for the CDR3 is TGTGCCAGCTCACCACAGGACGGTTACACCGGGGAGCTGTTTTTT. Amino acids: CASSPQDGYTGELFF.

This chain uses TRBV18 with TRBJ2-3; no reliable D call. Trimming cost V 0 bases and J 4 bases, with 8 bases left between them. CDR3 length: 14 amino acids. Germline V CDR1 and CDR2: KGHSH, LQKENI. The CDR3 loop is CASSPPERPDTQYF. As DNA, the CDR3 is TGTGCCAGCTCACCACCGGAGAGGCCAGATACGCAGTATTTT.

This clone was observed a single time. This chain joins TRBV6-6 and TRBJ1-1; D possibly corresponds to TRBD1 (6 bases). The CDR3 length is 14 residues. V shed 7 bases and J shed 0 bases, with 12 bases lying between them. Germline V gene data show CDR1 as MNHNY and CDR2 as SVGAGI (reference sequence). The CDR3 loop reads CASIGQILNTEAFF. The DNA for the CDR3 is TGTGCCAGCATCGGACAGATATTGAACACTGAAGCTTTCTTT.

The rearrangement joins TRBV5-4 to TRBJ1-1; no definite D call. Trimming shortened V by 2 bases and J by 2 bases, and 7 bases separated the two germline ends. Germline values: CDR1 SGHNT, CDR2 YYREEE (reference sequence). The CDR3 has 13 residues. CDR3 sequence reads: CASSFSQNTEAFF. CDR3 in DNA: TGTGCCAGCAGCTTTTCACAAAACACTGAAGCTTTCTTT.

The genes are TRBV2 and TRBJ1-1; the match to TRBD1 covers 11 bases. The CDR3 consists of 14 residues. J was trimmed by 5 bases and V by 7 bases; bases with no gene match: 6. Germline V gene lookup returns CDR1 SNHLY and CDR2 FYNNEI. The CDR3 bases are TGTGCCAGCAACCCGGGACAGGGGGGGACTGAAGCTTTCTTT. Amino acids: CASNPGQGGTEAFF. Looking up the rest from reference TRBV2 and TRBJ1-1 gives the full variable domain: EPEVTQTPSHQVTQMGQEVILRCVPISNHLYFYWYRQILGQKVEFLVSFYNNEISEKSEIFDDQFSVERPDGSNFTLKIRSTKLEDSAMYFCASNPGQGGTEAFFGQGTRLTVV.

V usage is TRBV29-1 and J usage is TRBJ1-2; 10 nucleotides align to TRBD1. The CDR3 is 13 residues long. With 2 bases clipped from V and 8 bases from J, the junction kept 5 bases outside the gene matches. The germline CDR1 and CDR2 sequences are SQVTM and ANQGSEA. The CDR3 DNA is TGCAGCGTTGAACTGGGACAGGGGTTCGGCTACACCTTC. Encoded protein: CSVELGQGFGYTF.

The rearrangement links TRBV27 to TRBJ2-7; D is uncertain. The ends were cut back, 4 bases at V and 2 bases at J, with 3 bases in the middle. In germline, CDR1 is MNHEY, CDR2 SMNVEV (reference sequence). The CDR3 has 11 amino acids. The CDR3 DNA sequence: TGTGCCAGCAGTTCCACCTACGAGCAGTACTTC. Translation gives CASSSTYEQYF.

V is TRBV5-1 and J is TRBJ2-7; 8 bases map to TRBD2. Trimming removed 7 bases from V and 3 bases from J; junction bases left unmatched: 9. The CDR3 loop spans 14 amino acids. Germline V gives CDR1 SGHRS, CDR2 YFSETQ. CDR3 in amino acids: CASRQSGSGYEQYF. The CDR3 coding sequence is TGCGCCAGCCGCCAAAGCGGGAGTGGCTACGAGCAGTACTTC. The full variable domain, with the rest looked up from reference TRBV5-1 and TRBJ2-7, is KAGVTQTPRYLIKTRGQQVTLSCSPISGHRSVSWYQQTPGQGLQFLFEYFSETQRNKGNFPGRFSGRQFSNSRSEMNVSTLELGDSALYLCASRQSGSGYEQYFGPGTRLTVT.

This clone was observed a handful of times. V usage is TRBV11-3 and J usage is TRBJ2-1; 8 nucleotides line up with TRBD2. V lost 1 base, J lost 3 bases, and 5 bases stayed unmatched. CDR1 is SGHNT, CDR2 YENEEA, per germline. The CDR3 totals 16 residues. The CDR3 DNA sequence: TGTGCCAGCAGCTTAGGGCTAGCGGGTGGCTACAATGAGCAGTTCTTC. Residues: CASSLGLAGGYNEQFF. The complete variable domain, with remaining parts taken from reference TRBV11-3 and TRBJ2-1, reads EAGVVQSPRYKIIEKKQPVAFWCNPISGHNTLYWYLQNLGQGPELLIRYENEEAVDDSQLPKDRFSAERLKGVDSTLKIQPAELGDSAVYLCASSLGLAGGYNEQFFGPGTRLTVL.

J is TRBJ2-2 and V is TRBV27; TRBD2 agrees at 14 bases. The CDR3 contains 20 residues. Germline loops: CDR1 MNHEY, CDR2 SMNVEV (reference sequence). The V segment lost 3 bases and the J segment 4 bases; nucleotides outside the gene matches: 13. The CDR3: CASSFRLPGLAGESTGELFF. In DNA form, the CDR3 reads TGTGCCAGCAGTTTCCGCCTGCCGGGACTAGCGGGAGAATCCACCGGGGAGCTGTTTTTT.

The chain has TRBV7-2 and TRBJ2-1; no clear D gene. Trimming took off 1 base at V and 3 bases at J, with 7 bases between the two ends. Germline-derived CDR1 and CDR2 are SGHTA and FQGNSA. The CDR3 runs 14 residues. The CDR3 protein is CASSLGEIYNEQFF. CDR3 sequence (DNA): TGTGCCAGCAGCTTAGGTGAGATCTACAATGAGCAGTTCTTC.

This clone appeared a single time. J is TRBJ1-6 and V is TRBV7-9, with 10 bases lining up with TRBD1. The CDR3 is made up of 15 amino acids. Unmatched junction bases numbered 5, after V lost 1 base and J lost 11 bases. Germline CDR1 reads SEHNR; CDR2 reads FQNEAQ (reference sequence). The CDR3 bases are TGTGCCAGCAGCTTAGTGACAGGGGGCAGTGCACCCCTCCACTTT. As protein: CASSLVTGGSAPLHF. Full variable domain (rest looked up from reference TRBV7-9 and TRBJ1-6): DTGVSQNPRHKITKRGQNVTFRCDPISEHNRLYWYRQTLGQGPEFLTYFQNEAQLEKSRLLSDRFSAERPKGSFSTLEIQRTEQGDSAMYLCASSLVTGGSAPLHFGNGTRLTVT.

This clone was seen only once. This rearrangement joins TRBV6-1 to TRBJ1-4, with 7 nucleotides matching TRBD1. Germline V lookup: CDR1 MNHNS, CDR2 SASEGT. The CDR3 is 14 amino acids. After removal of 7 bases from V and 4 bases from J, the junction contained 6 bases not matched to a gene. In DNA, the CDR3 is TGTGCCAGCACCTACAGGGGCTTTAATGAAAAACTGTTTTTT. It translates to CASTYRGFNEKLFF.

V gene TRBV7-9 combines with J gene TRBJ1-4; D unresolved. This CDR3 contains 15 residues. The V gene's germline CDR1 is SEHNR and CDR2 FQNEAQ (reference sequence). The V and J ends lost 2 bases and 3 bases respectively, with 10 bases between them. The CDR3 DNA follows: TGTGCCAGCAGCTTATACGACGGAGCTAATGAAAAACTGTTTTTT. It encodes CASSLYDGANEKLFF.

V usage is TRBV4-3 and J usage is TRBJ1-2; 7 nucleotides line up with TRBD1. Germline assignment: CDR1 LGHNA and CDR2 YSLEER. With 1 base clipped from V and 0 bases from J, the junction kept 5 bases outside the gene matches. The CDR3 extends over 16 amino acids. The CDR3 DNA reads TGCGCCAGCAGCCAAGTGACAGGGACCGCTAACTATGGCTACACCTTC. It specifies CASSQVTGTANYGYTF.

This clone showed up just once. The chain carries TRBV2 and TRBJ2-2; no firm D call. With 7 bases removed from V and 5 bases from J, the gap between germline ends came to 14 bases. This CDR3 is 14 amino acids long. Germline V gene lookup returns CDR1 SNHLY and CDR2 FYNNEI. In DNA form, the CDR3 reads TGTGCCAGCATCCGAGATCGGGCTACCGGGGAGCTGTTTTTT. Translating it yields CASIRDRATGELFF.

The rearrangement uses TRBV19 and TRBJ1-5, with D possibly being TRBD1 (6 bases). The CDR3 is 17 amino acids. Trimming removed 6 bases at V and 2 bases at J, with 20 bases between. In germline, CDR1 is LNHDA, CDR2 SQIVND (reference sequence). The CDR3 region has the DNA TGTGCCAGTAGGCCCATACAAGGGGGGCGCGGCAATCAGCCCCAGCATTTT. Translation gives CASRPIQGGRGNQPQHF.

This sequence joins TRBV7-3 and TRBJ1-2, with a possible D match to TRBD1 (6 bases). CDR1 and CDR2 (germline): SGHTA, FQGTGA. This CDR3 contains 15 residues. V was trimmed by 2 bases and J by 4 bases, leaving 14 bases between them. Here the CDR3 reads CASSLQRLGGYGYTF. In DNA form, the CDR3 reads TGTGCCAGCAGCTTACAGCGTTTAGGGGGCTATGGCTACACCTTC.

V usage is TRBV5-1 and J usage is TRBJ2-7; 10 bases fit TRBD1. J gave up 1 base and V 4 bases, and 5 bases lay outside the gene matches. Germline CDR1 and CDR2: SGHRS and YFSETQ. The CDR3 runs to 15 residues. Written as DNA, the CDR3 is TGCGCCAGCAGCGCCGGGACAGGGGCATCCTACGAGCAGTACTTC. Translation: CASSAGTGASYEQYF.

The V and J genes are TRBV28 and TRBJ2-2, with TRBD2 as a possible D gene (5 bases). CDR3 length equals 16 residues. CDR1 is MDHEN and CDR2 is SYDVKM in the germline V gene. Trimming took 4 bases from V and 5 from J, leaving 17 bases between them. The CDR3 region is CASSSGVLRLTGELFF. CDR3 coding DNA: TGTGCCAGCAGTTCCGGGGTTCTCCGCCTGACCGGGGAGCTGTTTTTT. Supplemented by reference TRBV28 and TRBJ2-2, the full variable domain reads DVKVTQSSRYLVKRTGEKVFLECVQDMDHENMFWYRQDPGLGLRLIYFSYDVKMKEKGDIPEGYSVSREKKERFSLILESASTNQTSMYLCASSSGVLRLTGELFFGEGSRLTVL.